The 18 T cell receptor beta chains reported below all come from one sample, sequenced in a study of blood T cell repertoires in COVID-19. Data came from immunoSEQ multiplex PCR; TCRdb stores just in-frame clones and leaves some out. The sample has 130,000 to 150,000 clones; about three quarters are singletons. Sequenced sample: peripheral blood. Receptors were obtained from an older woman with acute or convalescent COVID-19.

This clone has a count of ten or more. V gene TRBV27 combines with J gene TRBJ1-2; no reliable D call. Trimming shortened V by 0 bases and J by 6 bases, and 11 bases separated the two germline ends. Germline loops: CDR1 MNHEY, CDR2 SMNVEV (reference sequence). The CDR3 consists of 14 residues. CDR3 DNA sequence: TGTGCCAGCAGTTTATCGGTACTCCAGGATGGCTACACCTTC. It codes for CASSLSVLQDGYTF.

CDR3 sequence (DNA): TGTGCCAGCGTCTCAGCGGGATACCATGAGCAGTTCTTC. It translates to CASVSAGYHEQFF. The chain employs TRBV7-9 and TRBJ2-1; 7 nucleotides line up with TRBD2. The CDR3 sequence is 13 residues long. CDR1 SEHNR and CDR2 FQNEAQ come from the germline V gene (reference sequence). Germline trimming cut 8 bases from V and 8 bases from J; bases unmatched to any gene: 9.

This sequence joins TRBV19 and TRBJ1-2; 7 nucleotides line up with TRBD1. CDR1 and CDR2 (germline): LNHDA, SQIVND (reference sequence). V shed 5 bases and J 4 bases; nucleotides not matched to a gene: 13. The length of the CDR3 is 16 residues. CDR3 protein: CASSPHDYGTAYGYTF. The CDR3 coding sequence is TGTGCCAGTAGTCCCCACGATTATGGGACAGCCTATGGCTACACCTTC.

The J gene is TRBJ2-1, the V gene TRBV11-2; TRBD2 matches 8 bases. CDR3 length equals 17 residues. Germline trimming cut 7 bases from V and 7 bases from J; bases unmatched to any gene: 18. CDR1 and CDR2 (germline): SGHAT, FQNNGV. The CDR3 protein is CASINSKPGLVSNEQFF. Here the CDR3 DNA reads TGTGCCAGCATCAACTCAAAACCGGGACTAGTTTCAAATGAGCAGTTCTTC.

The chain recombines TRBV18 with TRBJ2-3; 12 bases line up with TRBD2. The CDR3 spans 16 residues. The germline gives CDR1 KGHSH, CDR2 LQKENI. Losses at the gene ends were 4 bases for V and 4 bases for J; bases not matched to a gene: 6. CDR3 loop: CASSLGLAGFSDTQYF. The CDR3 DNA reads as TGTGCCAGCTCACTAGGACTAGCGGGATTTTCAGATACGCAGTATTTT. The entire variable domain, with the rest obtained from reference TRBV18 and TRBJ2-3, is as follows: NAGVMQNPRHLVRRRGQEARLRCSPMKGHSHVYWYRQLPEEGLKFMVYLQKENIIDESGMPKERFSAEFPKEGPSILRIQQVVRGDSAAYFCASSLGLAGFSDTQYFGPGTRLTVL.

This chain joins TRBV11-2 and TRBJ2-7; 7 bases are a match to TRBD1. The CDR3 contains 14 residues. The V and J ends lost 3 bases and 3 bases, in that order; junction bases with no gene match: 5. Per germline, CDR1 SGHAT and CDR2 FQNNGV. The CDR3 DNA reads TGTGCCAGCAGCTTCCGGACAGGCCTCTACGAGCAGTACTTC. Protein product: CASSFRTGLYEQYF.

The chain combines TRBV19 with TRBJ1-1, with a possible D match to TRBD1 (6 bases). Germline V gene sequence: CDR1 LNHDA, CDR2 SQIVND (reference sequence). V shed 3 bases and J shed 9 bases, with 14 bases lying between them. This CDR3 spans 13 amino acids. The CDR3 nucleotides are TGTGCCAGTAGTATCCTGGCAGGGGAGAAAGCTTTCTTT. Encoded protein: CASSILAGEKAFF.

V and J are TRBV27 and TRBJ1-2; 8 bases agree with TRBD1. V lost 4 bases, J lost 6 bases, and 10 bases stayed unmatched. Germline V gene sequence: CDR1 MNHEY, CDR2 SMNVEV (reference sequence). The CDR3 consists of 15 residues. In nucleotides, the CDR3 is TGTGCCAGCAGTTCTCCCGGACAGGGACAGAATGGCTACACCTTC. Translating gives CASSSPGQGQNGYTF.

The gene calls are TRBV15 and TRBJ1-1; 9 bases map to TRBD1. In germline, CDR1 is LNHNV, CDR2 YYDKDF (reference sequence). With 7 bases clipped from V and 3 bases from J, the junction kept 12 bases outside the gene matches. The CDR3 totals 16 residues. This CDR3 reads CATISTGGLRDTEAFF. Here the CDR3 DNA reads TGTGCCACCATTTCGACAGGGGGGTTAAGGGACACTGAAGCTTTCTTT.

V is TRBV7-6 and J is TRBJ2-7, with 7 bases lining up with TRBD1. The V gene end was trimmed by 6 bases and the J gene end by 3 bases; junction bases not matched to a gene: 5. The CDR3 is 13 residues long. Per germline, CDR1 SGHVS and CDR2 FNYEAQ. CDR3 sequence (DNA): TGTGCCAGCAGTTCTGGACAGGACTACGAGCAGTACTTC. This sequence encodes CASSSGQDYEQYF.

This clone was counted a few times. The chain is built from TRBV12-3 or TRBV12-4 and TRBJ1-2, with D unclear. V lost 6 bases and J 3 bases, leaving 11 bases between the germline ends. The CDR3 is 13 amino acids. CDR3 sequence (DNA): TGTGCCAGCAGCCAAACAGCGGACTATGGCTACACCTTC. Protein product: CASSQTADYGYTF.

This rearrangement joins TRBV15 to TRBJ1-5; 7 positions match TRBD1. Per germline, CDR1 LNHNV and CDR2 YYDKDF (reference sequence). The CDR3 runs 15 residues. J lost 6 bases, V lost 3 bases, and 8 bases had no gene match. CDR3 residues: CATSSDDRARQPQHF. DNA for the CDR3: TGTGCCACCAGCAGCGACGACAGGGCACGTCAGCCCCAGCATTTT.

The CDR3 region is CASSWGQANTEAFF. CDR3 nucleotides: TGTGCCAGCAGCTGGGGACAGGCGAACACTGAAGCTTTCTTT. The chain carries TRBV11-2 and TRBJ1-1; 8 bases agree with TRBD1. The CDR3 loop spans 14 amino acids. The V gene's germline CDR1 is SGHAT and CDR2 FQNNGV. V lost 4 bases, J lost 1 base, and 2 bases stayed unmatched.

The chain employs TRBV28 and TRBJ1-1, with D maybe TRBD1 (6 bases). This CDR3 comprises 13 residues. The V end lost 8 bases, the J end lost 4 bases, and 14 bases lay between the germline ends. Germline assignment: CDR1 MDHEN and CDR2 SYDVKM. The CDR3 here is CASLQGGGTEAFF. The CDR3 nucleotides read TGTGCCAGCCTCCAGGGAGGGGGCACTGAAGCTTTCTTT.

The rearrangement joins TRBV28 to TRBJ2-5, with D possibly being TRBD2 (8 bases). The CDR3 loop spans 15 amino acids. Deletions cut 4 bases from V and 4 bases from J, with 16 bases between. CDR1 is MDHEN and CDR2 is SYDVKM in the germline V gene. The DNA for the CDR3 is TGTGCCAGCAGTTGGCTCGGGAGGGACAGAGAGACCCAGTACTTC. Amino acids: CASSWLGRDRETQYF.

V usage is TRBV25-1 and J usage is TRBJ2-3, with a weak D call TRBD2 (6 bases). Trimming took off 6 bases at V and 2 bases at J, with 15 bases between the two ends. The CDR3 consists of 15 residues. Germline V lookup: CDR1 MGHDK, CDR2 SYGVNS. Written as DNA, the CDR3 is TGTGCCAGCAGAAGGTCGGCGGGACCCACAGATACGCAGTATTTT. Its protein product is CASRRSAGPTDTQYF.

This clone was recorded only once. This chain links TRBV6-5 with TRBJ1-5; D might be TRBD1 (5 bases). From germline, CDR1 is MNHEY and CDR2 SVGAGI. The V end lost 0 bases, the J end lost 5 bases, and 5 bases lay between the germline ends. The CDR3 spans 13 residues. CDR3 in amino acids: CASSYSRDQPQHF. The CDR3 DNA reads TGTGCCAGCAGTTACTCCAGGGATCAGCCCCAGCATTTT.

This chain links TRBV7-9 with TRBJ1-2; 9 bases map to TRBD1. Germline CDR1 SEHNR, CDR2 FQNEAQ (reference sequence). The V gene end was trimmed by 6 bases and the J gene end by 6 bases; junction bases not matched to a gene: 5. The CDR3 runs 13 residues. The CDR3 spells CASRRDREDGYTF. The CDR3 DNA follows: TGTGCCAGCAGGAGGGACAGGGAAGATGGCTACACCTTC. The variable domain in full, completed from reference TRBV7-9 and TRBJ1-2, reads DTGVSQNPRHKITKRGQNVTFRCDPISEHNRLYWYRQTLGQGPEFLTYFQNEAQLEKSRLLSDRFSAERPKGSFSTLEIQRTEQGDSAMYLCASRRDREDGYTFGSGTRLTVV.